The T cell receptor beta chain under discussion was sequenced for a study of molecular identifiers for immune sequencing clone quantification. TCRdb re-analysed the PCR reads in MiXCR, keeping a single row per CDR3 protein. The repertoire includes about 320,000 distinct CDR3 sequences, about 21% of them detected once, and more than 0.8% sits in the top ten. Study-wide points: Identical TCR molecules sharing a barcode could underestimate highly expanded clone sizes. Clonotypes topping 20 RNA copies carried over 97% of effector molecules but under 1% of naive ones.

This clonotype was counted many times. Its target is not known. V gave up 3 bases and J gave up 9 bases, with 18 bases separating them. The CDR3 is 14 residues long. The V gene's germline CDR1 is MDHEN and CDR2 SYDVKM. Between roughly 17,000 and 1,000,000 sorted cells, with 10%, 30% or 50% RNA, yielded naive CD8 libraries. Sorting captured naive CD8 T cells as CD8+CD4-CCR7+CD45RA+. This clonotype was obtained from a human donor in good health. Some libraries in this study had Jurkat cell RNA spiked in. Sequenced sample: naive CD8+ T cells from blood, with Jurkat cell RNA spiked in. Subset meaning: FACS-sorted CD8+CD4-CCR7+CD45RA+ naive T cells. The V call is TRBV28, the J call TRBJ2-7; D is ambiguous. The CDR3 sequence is CASSFGSGFAGQYF. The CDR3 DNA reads TGTGCCAGCAGTTTTGGTTCCGGTTTCGCAGGGCAGTACTTC.